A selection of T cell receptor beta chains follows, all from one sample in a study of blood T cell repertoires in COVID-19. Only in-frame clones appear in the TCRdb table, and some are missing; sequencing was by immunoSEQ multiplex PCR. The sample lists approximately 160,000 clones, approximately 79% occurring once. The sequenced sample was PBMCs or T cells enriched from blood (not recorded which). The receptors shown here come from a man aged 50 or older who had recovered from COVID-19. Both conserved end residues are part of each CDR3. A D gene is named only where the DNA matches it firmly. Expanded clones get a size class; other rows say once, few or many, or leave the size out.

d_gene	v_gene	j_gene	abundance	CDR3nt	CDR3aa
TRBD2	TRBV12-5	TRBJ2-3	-	TGTGCTAGTGGTTTGAGGTTAGCGGGGAGCACAGATACGCAGTATTTT	CASGLRLAGSTDTQYF
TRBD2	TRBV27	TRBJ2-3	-	TGTGCCAGCAGTGGGCGGGGGATCACAGATACGCAGTATTTT	CASSGRGITDTQYF
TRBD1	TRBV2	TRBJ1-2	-	TGTGCCAGCAGTGAAGTGAGACAGGGGGCCTATGGCTACACCTTC	CASSEVRQGAYGYTF
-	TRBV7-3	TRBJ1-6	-	TGTGCCAGCAGCCCAGGAGGTACTTCACCCCTCCACTTT	CASSPGGTSPLHF
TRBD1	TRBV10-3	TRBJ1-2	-	TGTGCCATCACCGACAGGGAAGGATATGGCTACACCTTC	CAITDREGYGYTF
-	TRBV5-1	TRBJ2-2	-	TGCGCCAGCAGCCGAGGGACGGCGGGAACCGGGGAGCTGTTTTTT	CASSRGTAGTGELFF
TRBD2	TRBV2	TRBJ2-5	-	TGTGCCAGCAGTGAACCCAGCGGGGCCCAAGAGACCCAGTACTTC	CASSEPSGAQETQYF
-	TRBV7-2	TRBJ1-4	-	TGTGCCAGCAGCCTCAGTACAGGGTGGGAAAAACTGTTTTTT	CASSLSTGWEKLFF
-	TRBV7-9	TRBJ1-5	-	TGTGCCAGCAGCAGTCAGGGCTCTCAGCCCCAGCATTTT	CASSSQGSQPQHF
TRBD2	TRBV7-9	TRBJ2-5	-	TGTGCCAGCAGCTTAGCTAGCGGGGAGACCCAGTACTTC	CASSLASGETQYF
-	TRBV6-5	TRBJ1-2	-	TGTGCCAGCACTAACACAGGGAACTTTATCTATGGCTACACCTTC	CASTNTGNFIYGYTF
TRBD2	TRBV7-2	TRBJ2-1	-	TGTGCCAGCAGCCCTAAGCGACTAGCGGGCTACAATGAGCAGTTCTTC	CASSPKRLAGYNEQFF
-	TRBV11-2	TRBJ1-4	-	TGTGCCAGCAGCTTCGGCAGGGGAGCAACTAATGAAAAACTGTTTTTT	CASSFGRGATNEKLFF
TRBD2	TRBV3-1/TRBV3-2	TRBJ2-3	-	TGTGCCAGCAGCCAACTAAACGGGGGGGGGCTCGGAGATACGCAGTATTTT	CASSQLNGGGLGDTQYF
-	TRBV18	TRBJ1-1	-	TGTGCCAGCTCACGGCTCGGCGGCCGGGGAGCAGAAGCTTTCTTT	CASSRLGGRGAEAFF
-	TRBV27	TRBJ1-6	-	TGTGCCAGCAGTCCCTTGGCCGGGACAATAAAAAATTCACCCCTCCACTTT	CASSPLAGTIKNSPLHF
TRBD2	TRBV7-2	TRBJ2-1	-	TGTGCCAGCAGCTTGTCGGGGGGGAAATACAATGAGCAGTTCTTC	CASSLSGGKYNEQFF
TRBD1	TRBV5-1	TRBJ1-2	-	TGCGCCAGCAGCTTACAGGGGGGCTATGGCTACACCTTC	CASSLQGGYGYTF
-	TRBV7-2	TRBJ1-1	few	TGTGCCAGCAGCTCCCGGGGGAGTTTGAACACTGAAGCTTTCTTT	CASSSRGSLNTEAFF
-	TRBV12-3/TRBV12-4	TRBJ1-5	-	TGTGCCAGCAGTTTAAGCCAGGTCGAGCCCCAGCATTTT	CASSLSQVEPQHF
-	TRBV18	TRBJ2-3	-	TGTGCCAGCTCATCCGATACTAGCACAGATACGCAGTATTTT	CASSSDTSTDTQYF
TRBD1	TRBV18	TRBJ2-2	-	TGTGCCAGCTCACCATTACTGCGAGGGGGCGGCACCGGGGAGCTGTTTTTT	CASSPLLRGGGTGELFF
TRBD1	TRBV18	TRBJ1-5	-	TGTGCCAGCTCACCGGGGACAGGGGGCAGTCAGCCCCAGCATTTT	CASSPGTGGSQPQHF
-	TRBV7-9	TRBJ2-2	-	TGTGCCAGCCACATTAGCGGGAACACCGGGGAGCTGTTTTTT	CASHISGNTGELFF
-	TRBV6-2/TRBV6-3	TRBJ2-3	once	TGTGCCAGCAGTCGCCTAGGTTCGGGGTCCACAGATACGCAGTATTTT	CASSRLGSGSTDTQYF
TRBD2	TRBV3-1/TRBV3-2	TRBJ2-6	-	TGTGCCAGCAGCCAAGACCTCGGGGGGTTTGGTCTTTCTGGGGCCAACGTCCTGACTTTC	CASSQDLGGFGLSGANVLTF
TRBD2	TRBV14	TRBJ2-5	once	TGTGCCAGCAGACGGACTAGCGAAGAGACCCAGTACTTC	CASRRTSEETQYF
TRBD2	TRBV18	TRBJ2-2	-	TGTGCCAGCTCAACCGGGACTAGACGCGGGGAGCTGTTTTTT	CASSTGTRRGELFF
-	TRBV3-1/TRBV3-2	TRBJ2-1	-	TGTGCCAGCAGCCATCTACAGGGAAATGAGCAGTTCTTC	CASSHLQGNEQFF
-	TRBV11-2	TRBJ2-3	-	TGTGCCAGCAGCTTAACAGGGTCAGCCAGCACAGATACGCAGTATTTT	CASSLTGSASTDTQYF
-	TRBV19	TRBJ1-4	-	TGTGCCACCGCAATGCGACAGCTGAATAATGAAAAACTGTTTTTT	CATAMRQLNNEKLFF
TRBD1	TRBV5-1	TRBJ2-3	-	TGCGCCAGCAGCCTACAGGGGGTCACAGATACGCAGTATTTT	CASSLQGVTDTQYF
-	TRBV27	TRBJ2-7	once	TGTGCCAGCAGTTCCACCAGCTACGAGCAGTACTTC	CASSSTSYEQYF
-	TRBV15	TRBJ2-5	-	TGTGCCACCAGCGGAGGACTTGTGGAGACCCAGTACTTC	CATSGGLVETQYF
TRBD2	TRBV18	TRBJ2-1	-	TGTGCCAGCTCACCAACGGCTAGCGGGGGATCAGGTGAGCAGTTCTTC	CASSPTASGGSGEQFF
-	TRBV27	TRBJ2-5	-	TGTGCCAGCAGTCCGCGGGTACAAGAGACCCAGTACTTC	CASSPRVQETQYF